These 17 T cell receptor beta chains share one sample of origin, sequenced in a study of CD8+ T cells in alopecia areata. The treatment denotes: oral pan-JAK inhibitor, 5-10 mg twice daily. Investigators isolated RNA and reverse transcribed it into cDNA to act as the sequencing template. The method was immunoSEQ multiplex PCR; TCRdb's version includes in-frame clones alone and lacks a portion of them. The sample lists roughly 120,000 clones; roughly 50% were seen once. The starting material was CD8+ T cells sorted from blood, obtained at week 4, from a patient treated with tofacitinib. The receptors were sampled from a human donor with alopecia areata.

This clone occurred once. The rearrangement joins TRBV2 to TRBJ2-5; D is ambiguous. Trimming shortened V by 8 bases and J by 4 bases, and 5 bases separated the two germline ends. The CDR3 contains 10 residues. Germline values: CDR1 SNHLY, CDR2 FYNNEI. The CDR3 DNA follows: TGTGCCAGCTTAGTAGAGACCCAGTACTTC. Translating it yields CASLVETQYF.

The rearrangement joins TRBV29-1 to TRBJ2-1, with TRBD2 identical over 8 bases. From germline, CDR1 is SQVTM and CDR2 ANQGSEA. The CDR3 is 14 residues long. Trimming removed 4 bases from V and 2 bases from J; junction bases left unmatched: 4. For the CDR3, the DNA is TGCAGCGTTGTTGCCGGGGGGGCCTACAATGAGCAGTTCTTC. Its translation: CSVVAGGAYNEQFF.

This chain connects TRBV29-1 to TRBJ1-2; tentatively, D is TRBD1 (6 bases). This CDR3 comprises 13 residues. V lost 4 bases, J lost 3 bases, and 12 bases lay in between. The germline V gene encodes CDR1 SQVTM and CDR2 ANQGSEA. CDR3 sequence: CSVGQDLDYGYTF. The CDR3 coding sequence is TGCAGCGTTGGACAGGATCTTGACTATGGCTACACCTTC.

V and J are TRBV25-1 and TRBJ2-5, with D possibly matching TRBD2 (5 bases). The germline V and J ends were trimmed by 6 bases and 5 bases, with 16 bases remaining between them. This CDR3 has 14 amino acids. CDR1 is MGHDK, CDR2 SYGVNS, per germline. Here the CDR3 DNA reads TGTGCCAGCAGCGATGGAACTGGCGGGGAGACCCAGTACTTC. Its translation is CASSDGTGGETQYF.

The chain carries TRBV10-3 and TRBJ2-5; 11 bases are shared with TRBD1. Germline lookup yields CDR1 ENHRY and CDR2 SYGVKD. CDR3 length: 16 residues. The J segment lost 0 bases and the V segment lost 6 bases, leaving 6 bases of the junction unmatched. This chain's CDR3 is CAIRRTGGSNQETQYF. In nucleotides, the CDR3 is TGTGCCATCAGGAGGACAGGGGGCTCGAACCAAGAGACCCAGTACTTC.

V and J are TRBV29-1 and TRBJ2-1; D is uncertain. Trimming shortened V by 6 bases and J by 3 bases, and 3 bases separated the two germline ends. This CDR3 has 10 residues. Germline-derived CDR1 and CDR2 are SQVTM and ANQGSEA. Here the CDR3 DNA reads TGCAGCGTCATCTACAATGAGCAGTTCTTC. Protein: CSVIYNEQFF.

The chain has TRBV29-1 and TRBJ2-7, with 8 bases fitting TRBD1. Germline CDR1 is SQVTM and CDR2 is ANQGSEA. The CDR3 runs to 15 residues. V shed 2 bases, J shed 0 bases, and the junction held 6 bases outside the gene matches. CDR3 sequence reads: CSVEFRDRISYEQYF. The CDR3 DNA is TGCAGCGTTGAATTCCGGGACAGGATCTCCTACGAGCAGTACTTC.

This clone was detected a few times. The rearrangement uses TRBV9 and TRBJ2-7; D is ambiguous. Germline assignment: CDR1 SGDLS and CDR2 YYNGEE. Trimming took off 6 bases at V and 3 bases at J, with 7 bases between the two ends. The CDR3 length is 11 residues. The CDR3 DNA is TGTGCCAGCATAAACAGCTACGAGCAGTACTTC. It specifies CASINSYEQYF. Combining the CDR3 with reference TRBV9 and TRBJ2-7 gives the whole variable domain DSGVTQTPKHLITATGQRVTLRCSPRSGDLSVYWYQQSLDQGLQFLIQYYNGEERAKGNILERFSAQQFPDLHSELNLSSLELGDSALYFCASINSYEQYFGPGTRLTVT.

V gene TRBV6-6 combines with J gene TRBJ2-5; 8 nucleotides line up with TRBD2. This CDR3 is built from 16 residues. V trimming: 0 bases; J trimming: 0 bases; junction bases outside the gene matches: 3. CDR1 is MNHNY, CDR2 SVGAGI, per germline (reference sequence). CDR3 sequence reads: CASSYSPAGDQETQYF. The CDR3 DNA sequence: TGTGCCAGCAGTTACTCACCAGCGGGGGACCAAGAGACCCAGTACTTC.

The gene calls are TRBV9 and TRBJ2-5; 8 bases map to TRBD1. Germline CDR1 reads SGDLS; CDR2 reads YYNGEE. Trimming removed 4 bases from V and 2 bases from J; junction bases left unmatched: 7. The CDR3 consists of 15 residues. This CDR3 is CASSQTGGIQETQYF. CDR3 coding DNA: TGTGCCAGCAGCCAAACAGGGGGTATACAAGAGACCCAGTACTTC.

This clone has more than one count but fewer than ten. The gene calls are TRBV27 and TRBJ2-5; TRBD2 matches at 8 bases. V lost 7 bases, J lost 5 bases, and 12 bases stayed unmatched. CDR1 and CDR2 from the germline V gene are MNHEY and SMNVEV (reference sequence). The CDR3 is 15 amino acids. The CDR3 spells CASTPFTGGGETQYF. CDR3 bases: TGTGCCAGCACCCCCTTCACGGGGGGGGGTGAGACCCAGTACTTC.

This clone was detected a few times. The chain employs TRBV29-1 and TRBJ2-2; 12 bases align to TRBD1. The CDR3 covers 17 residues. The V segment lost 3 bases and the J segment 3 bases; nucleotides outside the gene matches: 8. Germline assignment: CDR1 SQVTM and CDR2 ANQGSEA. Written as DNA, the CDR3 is TGCAGCGTTGAGGGGACAGGGGGCGTTTTGGACACCGGGGAGCTGTTTTTT. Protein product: CSVEGTGGVLDTGELFF.

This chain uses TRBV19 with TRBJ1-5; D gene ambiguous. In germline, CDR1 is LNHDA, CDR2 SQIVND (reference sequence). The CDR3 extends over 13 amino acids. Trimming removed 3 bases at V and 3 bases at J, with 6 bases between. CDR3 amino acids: CASSMGFNQPQHF. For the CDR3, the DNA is TGTGCCAGTAGTATGGGCTTCAATCAGCCCCAGCATTTT.

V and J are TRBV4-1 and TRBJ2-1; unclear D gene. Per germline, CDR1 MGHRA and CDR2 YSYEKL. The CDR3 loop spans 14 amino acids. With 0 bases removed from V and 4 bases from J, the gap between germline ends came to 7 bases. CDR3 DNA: TGCGCCAGCAGCCAAGAAGCAAGGTACAATGAGCAGTTCTTC. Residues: CASSQEARYNEQFF.

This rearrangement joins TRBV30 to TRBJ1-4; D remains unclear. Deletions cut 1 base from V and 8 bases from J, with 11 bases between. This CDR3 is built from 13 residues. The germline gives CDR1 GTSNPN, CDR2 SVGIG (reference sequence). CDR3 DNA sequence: TGTGCCTGGAGTGGCGGGATGGGCGAAAAACTGTTTTTT. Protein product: CAWSGGMGEKLFF.

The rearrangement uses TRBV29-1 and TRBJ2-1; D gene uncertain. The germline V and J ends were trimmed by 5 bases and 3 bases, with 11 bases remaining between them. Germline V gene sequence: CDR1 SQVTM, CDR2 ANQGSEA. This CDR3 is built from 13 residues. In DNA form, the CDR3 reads TGCAGCGTTTCTCAGCTCAACTACAATGAGCAGTTCTTC. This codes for CSVSQLNYNEQFF.

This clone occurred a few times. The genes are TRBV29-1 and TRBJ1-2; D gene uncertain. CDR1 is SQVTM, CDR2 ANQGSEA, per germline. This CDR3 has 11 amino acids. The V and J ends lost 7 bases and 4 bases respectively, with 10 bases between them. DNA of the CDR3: TGCAGCGCTCTCCATGGCTATGGCTACACCTTC. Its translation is CSALHGYGYTF.